This is a list of T cell receptor beta chains from one sample in a study of blood T cell repertoires in COVID-19. Clones were read by immunoSEQ multiplex PCR, and TCRdb kept only the in-frame ones, dropping some. The sample has hundreds of thousands of clones; roughly 86% are singletons. Source material: peripheral blood. The receptors derive from a woman in her 30s with COVID-19, enrolled during active disease. The CDR3 runs from the conserved cysteine through the conserved F or W. A D gene is named only where the DNA matches it firmly. Part of the rows lack a size; the others show once, few, many or a class for expanded clones.

V gene: TRBV12-3/TRBV12-4; J gene: TRBJ1-1; D gene: TRBD1; clone size: .; CDR3 protein: CASSFDRGPEAFF; CDR3 DNA: TGTGCCAGCAGTTTCGACAGGGGGCCTGAAGCTTTCTTT
V gene: TRBV12-3/TRBV12-4; J gene: TRBJ1-2; D gene: .; clone size: .; CDR3 protein: CASSPQGSIGYTF; CDR3 DNA: TGTGCTAGCAGTCCACAGGGTTCTATTGGCTACACCTTC
V gene: TRBV5-4; J gene: TRBJ2-7; D gene: .; clone size: .; CDR3 protein: CASSPWLGGSSYEQYF; CDR3 DNA: TGTGCCAGCAGCCCCTGGCTCGGAGGATCTTCCTACGAGCAGTACTTC
V gene: TRBV7-2; J gene: TRBJ2-1; D gene: TRBD2; clone size: .; CDR3 protein: CASSFSGGDEQFF; CDR3 DNA: TGTGCCAGCAGCTTTAGCGGGGGCGATGAGCAGTTCTTC
V gene: TRBV30; J gene: TRBJ2-7; D gene: .; clone size: .; CDR3 protein: CAWAVGTEAGEQYF; CDR3 DNA: TGTGCCTGGGCCGTTGGGACTGAGGCGGGCGAGCAGTACTTC
V gene: TRBV27; J gene: TRBJ2-2; D gene: TRBD1; clone size: .; CDR3 protein: CASNPGTANTGELFF; CDR3 DNA: TGTGCCAGCAATCCCGGGACAGCGAACACCGGGGAGCTGTTTTTT
V gene: TRBV10-2; J gene: TRBJ1-2; D gene: TRBD1; clone size: .; CDR3 protein: CASSLKTGDYGYTF; CDR3 DNA: TGCGCCAGCAGTTTAAAAACAGGGGACTATGGCTACACCTTC
V gene: TRBV5-4; J gene: TRBJ2-3; D gene: TRBD1; clone size: .; CDR3 protein: CASSRQGARADTQYF; CDR3 DNA: TGTGCCAGCAGCCGACAGGGGGCAAGGGCAGATACGCAGTATTTT
V gene: TRBV28; J gene: TRBJ1-2; D gene: TRBD1; clone size: .; CDR3 protein: CASSPGDRGFYGYTF; CDR3 DNA: TGTGCCAGCAGTCCGGGGGACAGGGGCTTTTATGGCTACACCTTC
V gene: TRBV6-5; J gene: TRBJ1-2; D gene: TRBD1; clone size: once; CDR3 protein: CASRYYVGTGYGYTF; CDR3 DNA: TGTGCCAGCAGATATTACGTTGGGACAGGGTATGGCTACACCTTC
V gene: TRBV3-1/TRBV3-2; J gene: TRBJ2-1; D gene: .; clone size: .; CDR3 protein: CASSHVGGHYNEQFF; CDR3 DNA: TGTGCCAGCAGCCATGTGGGGGGGCACTACAATGAGCAGTTCTTC
V gene: TRBV7-6; J gene: TRBJ2-1; D gene: TRBD2; clone size: .; CDR3 protein: CASWGGNEQFF; CDR3 DNA: TGTGCCAGTTGGGGGGGCAATGAGCAGTTCTTC
V gene: TRBV6-5; J gene: TRBJ1-3; D gene: .; clone size: .; CDR3 protein: CASPGGPYSGNTIYF; CDR3 DNA: TGTGCCAGCCCCGGAGGTCCCTACTCTGGAAACACCATATATTTT
V gene: TRBV5-1; J gene: TRBJ1-1; D gene: .; clone size: few; CDR3 protein: CASSPLGGVNTEAFF; CDR3 DNA: TGCGCCAGCAGCCCTCTAGGGGGGGTGAACACTGAAGCTTTCTTT
V gene: TRBV29-1; J gene: TRBJ1-2; D gene: .; clone size: .; CDR3 protein: CSVVGLYGYTF; CDR3 DNA: TGCAGCGTTGTTGGACTCTATGGCTACACCTTC
V gene: TRBV27; J gene: TRBJ2-3; D gene: TRBD2; clone size: .; CDR3 protein: CASPRAELAEDTQYF; CDR3 DNA: TGTGCCAGCCCTAGGGCAGAACTAGCGGAAGATACGCAGTATTTT
V gene: TRBV30; J gene: TRBJ1-4; D gene: .; clone size: .; CDR3 protein: CAWSVITTRNEKLFF; CDR3 DNA: TGTGCCTGGAGTGTAATCACAACCCGAAATGAAAAACTGTTTTTT
V gene: TRBV6-5; J gene: TRBJ1-2; D gene: .; clone size: .; CDR3 protein: CASSYSRQNYGYTF; CDR3 DNA: TGTGCCAGCAGTTATTCACGACAGAACTATGGCTACACCTTC
V gene: TRBV27; J gene: TRBJ2-5; D gene: .; clone size: .; CDR3 protein: CASSLRPFRTQYF; CDR3 DNA: TGTGCCAGCAGTTTGAGGCCCTTCCGGACCCAGTACTTC
V gene: TRBV2; J gene: TRBJ1-4; D gene: .; clone size: .; CDR3 protein: CASSGGPGEKLFF; CDR3 DNA: TGTGCCAGCAGCGGTGGGCCAGGGGAAAAACTGTTTTTT
V gene: TRBV6-5; J gene: TRBJ1-3; D gene: .; clone size: .; CDR3 protein: CASSFRSGNTIYF; CDR3 DNA: TGTGCCAGCAGTTTCCGGTCTGGAAACACCATATATTTT
V gene: TRBV19; J gene: TRBJ1-1; D gene: TRBD1; clone size: .; CDR3 protein: CASSITLQGVMNTEAFF; CDR3 DNA: TGTGCCAGTAGTATAACGCTTCAGGGGGTGATGAACACTGAAGCTTTCTTT
V gene: TRBV2; J gene: TRBJ1-3; D gene: .; clone size: .; CDR3 protein: CASSRDSASGNTIYF; CDR3 DNA: TGTGCCAGCAGTCGAGACAGCGCCTCTGGAAACACCATATATTTT
V gene: TRBV7-9; J gene: TRBJ1-1; D gene: TRBD1; clone size: .; CDR3 protein: CASKAYRDRQNTEAFF; CDR3 DNA: TGTGCCAGCAAAGCTTACCGGGACAGGCAGAACACTGAAGCTTTCTTT
V gene: TRBV30; J gene: TRBJ1-6; D gene: TRBD1; clone size: few; CDR3 protein: CAWETGQNSPLHF; CDR3 DNA: TGTGCCTGGGAGACAGGGCAAAATTCACCCCTCCACTTT
V gene: TRBV3-1/TRBV3-2; J gene: TRBJ2-5; D gene: TRBD2; clone size: .; CDR3 protein: CASSPRTSGGTQYF; CDR3 DNA: TGTGCCAGCAGCCCGAGGACTAGCGGAGGGACCCAGTACTTC
V gene: TRBV7-9; J gene: TRBJ1-2; D gene: .; clone size: few; CDR3 protein: CASSLGSTGYTF; CDR3 DNA: TGTGCCAGCAGCTTAGGGAGCACGGGCTACACCTTC
V gene: TRBV7-9; J gene: TRBJ2-1; D gene: .; clone size: .; CDR3 protein: CASSSTTGVYNEQFF; CDR3 DNA: TGTGCCAGCAGCTCCACGACGGGGGTCTACAATGAGCAGTTCTTC
V gene: TRBV6-1; J gene: TRBJ1-2; D gene: .; clone size: .; CDR3 protein: CASSERGPPYGYTF; CDR3 DNA: TGTGCCAGCAGTGAAAGGGGTCCGCCATATGGCTACACCTTC
V gene: TRBV5-4; J gene: TRBJ2-1; D gene: TRBD2; clone size: .; CDR3 protein: CASSPQLGTFLAGGDNEQFF; CDR3 DNA: TGTGCCAGCAGTCCACAGCTTGGAACCTTTCTAGCGGGGGGGGACAATGAGCAGTTCTTC
V gene: TRBV11-2; J gene: TRBJ2-7; D gene: TRBD1; clone size: .; CDR3 protein: CASSPRDRGLGSSYEQYF; CDR3 DNA: TGTGCCAGCAGCCCCCGGGACAGGGGTTTGGGGAGCTCCTACGAGCAGTACTTC
V gene: TRBV5-1; J gene: TRBJ1-2; D gene: .; clone size: .; CDR3 protein: CASSSASRGYGYTF; CDR3 DNA: TGCGCCAGCAGCTCGGCATCCCGGGGCTATGGCTACACCTTC
V gene: TRBV7-8; J gene: TRBJ2-5; D gene: TRBD2; clone size: .; CDR3 protein: CASSGTSGVVQETQYF; CDR3 DNA: TGTGCCAGTTCCGGGACTAGCGGGGTAGTGCAAGAGACCCAGTACTTC
V gene: TRBV27; J gene: TRBJ2-2; D gene: TRBD2; clone size: .; CDR3 protein: CASSLMLAGGPNTGELFF; CDR3 DNA: TGTGCCAGCAGTTTAATGTTAGCGGGGGGGCCCAACACCGGGGAGCTGTTTTTT
V gene: TRBV7-6; J gene: TRBJ2-6; D gene: TRBD1; clone size: .; CDR3 protein: CASSSTGMGAGANVLTF; CDR3 DNA: TGTGCCAGCAGCTCGACAGGGATGGGGGCTGGGGCCAACGTCCTGACTTTC
V gene: TRBV6-5; J gene: TRBJ1-2; D gene: .; clone size: .; CDR3 protein: CASRPRGSNGYTF; CDR3 DNA: TGTGCCAGCAGACCCAGGGGATCCAATGGCTACACCTTC
V gene: TRBV9; J gene: TRBJ1-5; D gene: TRBD1; clone size: .; CDR3 protein: CASSEGTGVRPQHF; CDR3 DNA: TGTGCCAGCAGCGAAGGGACAGGGGTTCGGCCCCAGCATTTT
V gene: TRBV4-1; J gene: TRBJ1-2; D gene: TRBD1; clone size: once; CDR3 protein: CASSLGTGVSGGYTF; CDR3 DNA: TGCGCCAGCAGCCTGGGGACAGGGGTTTCGGGAGGCTACACCTTC
V gene: TRBV6-5; J gene: TRBJ1-2; D gene: .; clone size: .; CDR3 protein: CASSYFRNYGYTF; CDR3 DNA: TGTGCCAGCAGTTATTTTCGGAACTATGGCTACACCTTC
V gene: TRBV11-3; J gene: TRBJ2-3; D gene: TRBD2; clone size: .; CDR3 protein: CASSSRTSYGVTDTQYF; CDR3 DNA: TGTGCCAGCAGCTCCCGGACTAGCTACGGGGTCACGGATACGCAGTATTTT
V gene: TRBV3-1/TRBV3-2; J gene: TRBJ1-1; D gene: .; clone size: .; CDR3 protein: CASSQGSAPAGTEAFF; CDR3 DNA: TGTGCCAGCAGCCAAGGTTCAGCCCCTGCAGGCACTGAAGCTTTCTTT
V gene: TRBV5-1; J gene: TRBJ1-3; D gene: TRBD1; clone size: .; CDR3 protein: CASSLIPQGVSGNTIYF; CDR3 DNA: TGCGCCAGCAGCTTGATCCCCCAGGGGGTTTCTGGAAACACCATATATTTT
V gene: TRBV5-4; J gene: TRBJ1-1; D gene: .; clone size: .; CDR3 protein: CASGRPTEAFF; CDR3 DNA: TGTGCCAGCGGCAGGCCCACTGAAGCTTTCTTT
V gene: TRBV18; J gene: TRBJ1-1; D gene: TRBD1; clone size: .; CDR3 protein: CASSPGQGFAEAFF; CDR3 DNA: TGTGCCAGCTCACCTGGACAGGGATTTGCTGAAGCTTTCTTT
V gene: TRBV6-5; J gene: TRBJ2-2; D gene: .; clone size: .; CDR3 protein: CASSPGENTGELFF; CDR3 DNA: TGTGCCAGCAGCCCAGGGGAGAACACCGGGGAGCTGTTTTTT
V gene: TRBV5-6; J gene: TRBJ1-2; D gene: TRBD1; clone size: .; CDR3 protein: CASSLESGQIYGYTF; CDR3 DNA: TGTGCCAGCAGCTTGGAGTCGGGACAGATTTATGGCTACACCTTC